This TCR beta chain was profiled in a study of blood T cell repertoires in COVID-19. At the level of the study: Whether acute or convalescent, the COVID-19 samples came from the United States, Italy and Spain. T cells, B-cell-depleted T cells, or PBMCs supplied cDNA or gDNA.

Recruits, aged roughly 18 to 89 years, lived in 24 US areas. Per the authors' pipeline: Reference gene primer amplification in the assay estimated nucleated cell counts. Clones were read by immunoSEQ multiplex PCR, and TCRdb kept only the in-frame ones, dropping some. V and J calls and clone size are copied from that table; D and trimming were computed from the DNA. The sample consists of around 240,000 clones, around 93% of them appearing once. This clone was detected once. This clonotype was obtained from a human donor in a cohort exposed to, infected with or recovered from COVID-19 (not recorded which). The donor label of this sample is uncertain. The sequenced sample consisted of PBMCs or T cells enriched from blood (not recorded which).

CDR3 DNA sequence: TGCACCAGCAGCCAAGCCTCCTCGCTAGCGGGGGGGAGAAGTGGGGCCAACGTCCTGACTTTC. Translation: CTSSQASSLAGGRSGANVLTF. The chain employs TRBV1 and TRBJ2-6; the table's TRBD2 call for D was not verified on the DNA. TRBV1 is recorded as a pseudogene. The CDR3 has 21 residues.